One sample yielded the 16 T cell receptor beta chains listed below, sequenced in a study of early T cells in non-severe SARS-CoV-2 infection. In TCRdb, the 5' RACE reads were re-called with MiXCR into one record per CDR3 protein. The repertoire has about 44,000 distinct CDR3 sequences, 20% to 25% of them found once; the top ten carry about 4.7%. Sequences were derived from whole blood, sampled at baseline. These receptors were taken from an adult who was a healthcare worker with PCR-confirmed SARS-CoV-2 infection or an uninfected control (not recorded which).

The table lists this clonotype with a few counts. The chain couples TRBV2 to TRBJ1-1, with TRBD1 matching over 11 bases. J gave up 7 bases and V 6 bases, and 7 bases lay outside the gene matches. Germline CDR1 reads SNHLY; CDR2 reads FYNNEI. The length of the CDR3 is 14 residues. CDR3 DNA: TGTGCCAGCAGAGAGGACAGGGGGCTCGGTGAAGCTTTCTTT. It translates to CASREDRGLGEAFF.

The gene calls are TRBV7-3 and TRBJ2-6, with D perhaps TRBD2 (5 bases). The V end lost 2 bases, the J end lost 2 bases, and 7 bases lay between the germline ends. The germline V gene has CDR1 SGHTA and CDR2 FQGTGA. This CDR3 contains 15 residues. The CDR3 DNA sequence: TGTGCCAGCAGCTTAGAGGGAACTGGGGCCAACGTCCTGACTTTC. Protein product: CASSLEGTGANVLTF.

The chain carries TRBV20-1 and TRBJ1-4, with unresolved D. V shed 0 bases and J shed 10 bases, with 15 bases lying between them. Germline assignment: CDR1 DFQATT and CDR2 SNEGSKA (reference sequence). This CDR3 comprises 14 residues. The CDR3 DNA reads TGCAGTGCTAGAGAGGCTACCGACTTGGGAAAACTGTTTTTT. It yields the protein CSAREATDLGKLFF.

The chain combines TRBV29-1 with TRBJ2-3; D is uncertain. Germline CDR1 and CDR2: SQVTM and ANQGSEA. The V and J ends lost 4 bases and 4 bases respectively, with 6 bases between them. This CDR3 spans 11 amino acids. Written as DNA, the CDR3 is TGCAGCGTTGCCCGGGCAGATACGCAGTATTTT. Encoded protein: CSVARADTQYF.

The J gene is TRBJ2-5, the V gene TRBV11-2; D unresolved. Trimming cost V 0 bases and J 1 base, with 9 bases left between them. This CDR3 is built from 15 residues. Germline CDR1 is SGHAT and CDR2 is FQNNGV. The CDR3 DNA reads as TGTGCCAGCAGCTTAGATTTTAACAGCCAAGAGACCCAGTACTTC. This translates into CASSLDFNSQETQYF.

The J gene is TRBJ2-1, the V gene TRBV6-2 or TRBV6-3, with 10 bases fitting TRBD2. CDR1 is MNHEY, CDR2 SVGEGT, per germline. The CDR3 covers 14 residues. J lost 5 bases, V lost 2 bases, and 0 bases had no gene match. The CDR3 nucleotides are TGTGCCAGCAGTTACCTAGCGGGAGACAATGAGCAGTTCTTC. Protein: CASSYLAGDNEQFF.

In nucleotides, the CDR3 is TGTGCCAGCAGCTACCCGGGACAGCAATACAATGAGCAGTTCTTC. It yields the protein CASSYPGQQYNEQFF. The chain uses TRBV7-9 and TRBJ2-1; the match to TRBD1 covers 7 bases. J was trimmed by 4 bases and V by 4 bases; bases with no gene match: 7. The germline V gene encodes CDR1 SEHNR and CDR2 FQNEAQ (reference sequence). This CDR3 contains 15 residues.

Here the CDR3 DNA reads TGTGCCAGCACCCCGTGGCGGATGAACACTGAAGCTTTCTTT. It codes for CASTPWRMNTEAFF. The chain combines TRBV12-3 or TRBV12-4 with TRBJ1-1; no firm D call. CDR3 length equals 14 residues. V was shortened by 7 bases and J by 0 bases, with 12 bases between the two germline ends.

The genes are TRBV10-3 and TRBJ2-2; the D call may be TRBD1 or TRBD2 (7 bases each). V was trimmed by 10 bases and J by 0 bases, leaving 15 bases between them. Germline CDR1 and CDR2: ENHRY and SYGVKD. The CDR3 consists of 15 residues. CDR3 coding DNA: TGTGCCACCGCGGGGGACAGTGCGAACACCGGGGAGCTGTTTTTT. This translates into CATAGDSANTGELFF.

This clonotype has a handful of counts. This clone may be a read error of a much larger clone one base away. The CDR3 bases are TGTGCCAGCAGCCTTAGGGGGGCTGAAGTTTTCTTT. Its protein is CASSLRGAEVFF. The chain combines TRBV6-1 with TRBJ1-1, with D perhaps matching TRBD1 (6 bases). Germline V CDR1 and CDR2: MNHNS, SASEGT. The CDR3 runs 12 residues.

This clonotype has at least ten counts. The J gene is TRBJ2-3, the V gene TRBV19, with 9 bases aligning to TRBD2. Per the germline V gene, CDR1 is LNHDA and CDR2 is SQIVND (reference sequence). The length of the CDR3 is 16 residues. With 5 bases clipped from V and 0 bases from J, the junction kept 6 bases outside the gene matches. DNA of the CDR3: TGTGCCAGTAGTGGCATAGCGGGGGTGAGCACAGATACGCAGTATTTT. It is translated as CASSGIAGVSTDTQYF.

The chain couples TRBV20-1 to TRBJ1-1; TRBD1 is a possible D gene (6 bases). The CDR3 is 14 residues long. Trimming took 0 bases from V and 1 from J, leaving 9 bases between them. Germline lookup yields CDR1 DFQATT and CDR2 SNEGSKA (reference sequence). The CDR3 region is CSAREGATNTEAFF. CDR3 DNA sequence: TGCAGTGCTAGAGAGGGGGCCACGAACACTGAAGCTTTCTTT.

This chain joins TRBV12-3 or TRBV12-4 and TRBJ2-6; 7 bases map to TRBD2. The CDR3 is made up of 15 amino acids. V lost 6 bases, J lost 1 base, and 3 bases stayed unmatched. CDR3 sequence (DNA): TGTGCCAGCAGGGGGGAGGGTTCTGGGGCCAACGTCCTGACTTTC. Its translation: CASRGEGSGANVLTF.

This rearrangement joins TRBV6-5 to TRBJ1-5, with D possibly matching TRBD1 (5 bases). Germline values: CDR1 MNHEY, CDR2 SVGAGI. V lost 2 bases, J lost 1 base, and 9 bases lay in between. CDR3 length equals 15 residues. CDR3 residues: CASSYGGGSNQPQHF. CDR3 DNA sequence: TGTGCCAGCAGTTACGGGGGAGGGAGCAATCAGCCCCAGCATTTT.

The V and J genes are TRBV20-1 and TRBJ2-5; TRBD1 agrees at 9 bases. Unmatched junction bases numbered 8, after V lost 7 bases and J lost 2 bases. This CDR3 contains 14 residues. Germline V lookup: CDR1 DFQATT, CDR2 SNEGSKA (reference sequence). The CDR3 DNA is TGCAGTGGAGGGACAGGGCCGGATCAAGAGACCCAGTACTTC. Its translation is CSGGTGPDQETQYF.

In its sample, this clonotype was seen a few times. The chain uses TRBV10-2 and TRBJ2-1; D is uncertain. This CDR3 has 16 amino acids. Germline V gene data show CDR1 as WSHSY and CDR2 as SAAADI. V lost 8 bases to trimming and J lost 1 base, with 18 bases between them. The CDR3 here is CASLLHDGGSYNEQFF. The CDR3, as DNA: TGCGCCAGCCTTTTACATGACGGCGGATCCTACAATGAGCAGTTCTTC.